This T cell receptor (beta chain) was captured by sequencing in a study of shared clonotypes between healthy human individuals. Looking at the study overall: Three CD4 naive, three CD4 memory, two CD8 naive and one CD8 memory plate were used per donor.

To note about this clone: The same CDR3 can be traced to other DNA sequences in this sample.

Sequenced by immunoSEQ multiplex PCR; TCRdb stores in-frame clones only, minus some. The sample lists 2 million to 2.5 million clones; roughly 93% were seen once. Sequenced material: naive CD4+ T cells from PBMCs. Subset described: CD45RA+ positively selected. The clonotype was recovered from a man aged 18 to 29 in good health. Some clones in this sample may be carry-over from other donors' samples.

As DNA, the CDR3 is TGTGCCAGCAGCTTTGGTAGGGACTATGGCTACACCTTC. As protein: CASSFGRDYGYTF. The J gene is TRBJ1-2, the V gene TRBV11-2; D not certain. This CDR3 spans 13 amino acids. Trimming pared 3 bases from V and 3 bases from J, leaving 8 bases between. Germline CDR1 SGHAT, CDR2 FQNNGV.